These T cell receptor beta chains were read from a single sample in a study of beta chain features in type 1 diabetes. The protocol was immunoSEQ multiplex PCR, while the TCRdb copy is restricted to in-frame clones and leaves out a portion. The table lists about 370,000 clones, 9.6% of them singletons. The source material was central memory CD4+ T cells from blood. The receptors were gathered from a man between 25 and 39 years old with type 1 diabetes. The CDR3 runs from the conserved cysteine through the conserved F or W. The D gene is left open where the match is weak. A clone size is listed for some rows: how often the clone was seen (once, few, many), or a class if it is expanded.

d_gene	v_gene	j_gene	abundance	CDR3aa	CDR3nt
NA	TRBV10-3	TRBJ2-7	NA	CAISESPRSVRDEQYF	TGTGCCATCAGTGAGTCGCCGCGGTCGGTCCGGGACGAGCAGTACTTC
TRBD1	TRBV28	TRBJ2-4	many	CASSDREPNIQYF	TGTGCCAGCAGCGACAGGGAACCAAACATTCAGTACTTC
TRBD1	TRBV27	TRBJ2-1	NA	CASRGQGYNEQFF	TGTGCCAGCAGAGGACAGGGGTACAATGAGCAGTTCTTC
NA	TRBV27	TRBJ2-7	few	CASSSRYEQYF	TGTGCCAGCAGTTCCCGCTACGAGCAGTACTTC
NA	TRBV5-1	TRBJ1-2	few	CASSFARDADGYTF	TGCGCCAGCAGCTTCGCCCGGGACGCTGATGGCTACACCTTC
NA	TRBV4-3	TRBJ2-6	NA	CASSQDVSTGANVLTF	TGCGCCAGCAGCCAAGACGTATCTACTGGGGCCAACGTCCTGACTTTC
NA	TRBV7-2	TRBJ1-1	NA	CASSLWERAEAFF	TGTGCCAGCAGCTTATGGGAGCGGGCTGAAGCTTTCTTT
NA	TRBV6-1	TRBJ1-1	few	CASSDPSASRRDPEAFF	TGTGCCAGCAGTGACCCTTCAGCCTCCCGCCGGGACCCTGAAGCTTTCTTT
NA	TRBV6-1	TRBJ2-1	many	CASKDTPGYEQFF	TGTGCCAGCAAAGACACACCCGGCTATGAGCAGTTCTTC
NA	TRBV2	TRBJ1-1	few	CASSGPVPEAFF	TGTGCCAGCTCAGGGCCCGTACCTGAAGCTTTCTTT
NA	TRBV7-2	TRBJ2-7	NA	CASIDDNSRYEQYF	TGTGCCAGCATCGACGACAACTCGCGGTACGAGCAGTACTTC
NA	TRBV7-2	TRBJ2-5	NA	CASSPFGREETQYF	TGTGCCAGCAGCCCCTTTGGGCGCGAAGAGACCCAGTACTTC
TRBD1	TRBV18	TRBJ1-2	few	CASSPEGTGNGYTF	TGTGCCAGCTCACCAGAAGGGACAGGGAATGGCTACACCTTC
NA	TRBV20-1	TRBJ2-7	NA	CSATEYYEQYF	TGCAGTGCCACAGAGTACTACGAGCAGTACTTC
NA	TRBV6-5	TRBJ2-1	few	CASSYSRGGEQFF	TGTGCCAGCAGTTACTCGAGGGGGGGTGAGCAGTTCTTC
TRBD2	TRBV2	TRBJ2-7	NA	CASSALGLAGTYEQYF	TGTGCCAGCAGTGCTCTTGGACTAGCGGGGACCTACGAGCAGTACTTC
NA	TRBV19	TRBJ2-7	few	CASSILGYEQYF	TGTGCCAGTAGTATCTTGGGCTACGAGCAGTACTTC
NA	TRBV7-2	TRBJ2-5	NA	CASSLAPPSKETQYF	TGTGCCAGCAGCTTAGCACCCCCCTCCAAAGAGACCCAGTACTTC
TRBD2	TRBV7-3	TRBJ2-7	NA	CASSREGTSGSYEQYF	TGTGCCAGCAGCCGTGAAGGGACTAGCGGCAGTTACGAGCAGTACTTC
NA	TRBV6-5	TRBJ2-7	few	CASSPPGTMTPYF	TGTGCCAGCAGTCCTCCCGGGACCATGACCCCGTACTTC
NA	TRBV7-3	TRBJ2-7	few	CASTKRGDYEQYF	TGTGCCAGCACCAAAAGGGGGGACTACGAGCAGTACTTC
NA	TRBV5-4	TRBJ2-3	NA	CASSYWRGGDTQYF	TGTGCCAGCAGCTATTGGCGTGGGGGAGATACGCAGTATTTT
TRBD1	TRBV7-2	TRBJ1-1	few	CAGGQQGIITEAFF	TGTGCCGGGGGACAGCAGGGAATCATCACTGAAGCTTTCTTT
NA	TRBV4-3	TRBJ1-1	few	CASSQDLAAETEAFF	TGCGCCAGCAGCCAAGATCTCGCGGCGGAAACTGAAGCTTTCTTT
TRBD1	TRBV5-1	TRBJ1-1	NA	CASSLNGQDWNTEAFF	TGCGCCAGCAGCTTGAACGGACAGGACTGGAACACTGAAGCTTTCTTT
TRBD1	TRBV10-3	TRBJ1-1	few	CAIRLQGQGAEAFF	TGTGCCATCAGGTTACAGGGCCAGGGGGCTGAAGCTTTCTTT
TRBD2	TRBV28	TRBJ2-7	few	CASSLSFVAGSMANEQYF	TGTGCCAGCAGTTTATCGTTCGTAGCGGGAAGTATGGCAAACGAGCAGTACTTC
NA	TRBV7-2	TRBJ2-7	NA	CASQPRSGVGAYEQYF	TGTGCCAGTCAACCCCGTTCGGGGGTTGGAGCCTACGAGCAGTACTTC
NA	TRBV6-6	TRBJ2-2	few	CASSRLVTGELFF	TGTGCCAGCAGCCGACTGGTCACCGGGGAGCTGTTTTTT
NA	TRBV19	TRBJ1-5	NA	CASSWDKMNQPQHF	TGTGCCAGTAGTTGGGACAAAATGAATCAGCCCCAGCATTTT
NA	TRBV7-9	TRBJ2-7	few	CASSLQGTEQYF	TGTGCCAGCAGCCTACAGGGAACCGAGCAGTACTTC
NA	TRBV6-6	TRBJ2-4	few	CATQPRRADIQYF	TGTGCCACCCAGCCAAGGAGGGCGGACATTCAGTACTTC
NA	TRBV28	TRBJ1-5	NA	CASSLIQSNQPQHF	TGTGCCAGCAGTTTAATACAGAGCAATCAGCCCCAGCATTTT
NA	TRBV11-2	TRBJ2-1	NA	CASSPIGAGEQFF	TGTGCCAGCAGCCCCATTGGGGCTGGAGAGCAGTTCTTC
NA	TRBV19	TRBJ1-6	NA	CASMSVAGSNSPLHF	TGTGCCAGTATGAGCGTTGCAGGGAGTAATTCACCCCTCCACTTT
TRBD1	TRBV4-1	TRBJ1-2	few	CASSRQGNDYGYTF	TGCGCCAGCAGCCGACAGGGGAATGACTATGGCTACACCTTC
NA	TRBV7-2	TRBJ2-7	few	CASSLNGAGTYEQYF	TGTGCCAGCAGCTTAAACGGGGCAGGAACCTACGAGCAGTACTTC
NA	TRBV5-6	TRBJ2-7	NA	CASSIKLRQALDEQYF	TGTGCCAGCAGCATTAAATTGAGACAGGCATTGGACGAGCAGTACTTC
NA	TRBV4-3	TRBJ2-1	many	CASSQGNLVSEQFF	TGCGCCAGCAGCCAAGGAAATTTAGTGAGTGAGCAGTTCTTC
NA	TRBV7-9	TRBJ2-2	NA	CATSDIRSTGELFF	TGTGCCACATCAGACATACGAAGCACCGGGGAGCTGTTTTTT
NA	TRBV5-1	TRBJ2-7	few	CASSLDWAYEQYF	TGCGCCAGCAGCTTAGATTGGGCGTACGAGCAGTACTTC
NA	TRBV6-5	TRBJ2-4	few	CASSYSGGLAKNIQYF	TGTGCCAGCAGTTACAGTGGGGGACTAGCCAAAAACATTCAGTACTTC
NA	TRBV28	TRBJ2-7	few	CASRDYYEQYF	TGTGCCAGCAGAGACTACTACGAGCAGTACTTC
NA	TRBV27	TRBJ2-3	NA	CAAHPLRQYF	TGTGCCGCACACCCCCTTAGGCAGTATTTT
TRBD1	TRBV18	TRBJ2-7	NA	CASSGQEYEQYF	TGTGCCAGCTCCGGACAGGAGTACGAGCAGTACTTC
TRBD2	TRBV11-2	TRBJ2-7	NA	CASSFVTGGSDEQYF	TGTGCCAGCAGCTTCGTAACGGGAGGCTCAGACGAGCAGTACTTC
NA	TRBV5-5	TRBJ1-5	few	CASSQDQVGVNQPQHF	TGTGCCAGCAGCCAAGATCAGGTGGGGGTCAATCAGCCCCAGCATTTT
NA	TRBV11-1	TRBJ2-1	NA	CASNSGRGRTPTNEQFF	TGTGCCAGCAACAGCGGACGCGGACGGACCCCAACAAATGAGCAGTTCTTC